The 18 T cell receptor beta chains listed next were all sequenced from one sample in a study of shared clonotypes between healthy human individuals. Clones were read by immunoSEQ multiplex PCR, and TCRdb kept only the in-frame ones, dropping some. In the table there are 1,100,000 or so clones, more than 75% of which are singletons. The sequencing sample was made of memory CD4+ T cells from PBMCs. Subset of the sample: CD45RA-negative fraction. The receptors originated from a man between 18 and 35 years old in good health. Some clones in this sample may be carry-over from other donors' samples.

The V call is TRBV5-4, the J call TRBJ1-1, with TRBD1 matching over 8 bases. The CDR3 has 14 amino acids. Germline V gene data show CDR1 as SGHNT and CDR2 as YYREEE (reference sequence). Unmatched junction bases numbered 3, after V lost 4 bases and J lost 1 base. CDR3 nucleotides: TGTGCCAGCAGCCGTCAGGGGGCGAACACTGAAGCTTTCTTT. Amino acid sequence: CASSRQGANTEAFF.

This clone was recorded a few times. J is TRBJ2-1 and V is TRBV28; D is ambiguous. V was pared by 6 bases and J by 10 bases, with 13 bases between. Germline V gives CDR1 MDHEN, CDR2 SYDVKM. The CDR3 consists of 12 residues. CDR3 sequence: CASSSWADEQFF. In DNA form, the CDR3 reads TGTGCCAGCAGCTCATGGGCTGACGAGCAGTTCTTC.

This clone occurred a few times. The chain is built from TRBV5-1 and TRBJ1-2; perhaps TRBD1 as D (6 bases). This CDR3 region has 12 residues. Germline V CDR1 and CDR2: SGHRS, YFSETQ. V was pared by 1 base and J by 7 bases, with 8 bases between. CDR3 sequence (DNA): TGCGCCAGCAGCTTGAACAGGGCTGGCTACACCTTC. Residues: CASSLNRAGYTF. Full variable domain (missing parts from reference TRBV5-1 and TRBJ1-2): KAGVTQTPRYLIKTRGQQVTLSCSPISGHRSVSWYQQTPGQGLQFLFEYFSETQRNKGNFPGRFSGRQFSNSRSEMNVSTLELGDSALYLCASSLNRAGYTFGSGTRLTVV.

V usage is TRBV5-5 and J usage is TRBJ1-5, with 9 bases aligning to TRBD1. This CDR3 contains 16 residues. V was clipped by 0 bases and J by 6 bases; unmatched bases: 7. Germline V gives CDR1 SGHKS, CDR2 YYEKEE (reference sequence). CDR3 region: CASSLGLQGAGQPQHF. The CDR3 nucleotides are TGTGCCAGCAGCTTGGGTTTACAGGGGGCGGGTCAGCCCCAGCATTTT.

V is TRBV6-1 and J is TRBJ2-7, with D perhaps TRBD1 (5 bases). V lost 10 bases to trimming and J lost 0 bases, with 10 bases between them. The germline V gene encodes CDR1 MNHNS and CDR2 SASEGT. This CDR3 is 12 amino acids long. The CDR3 is CATGQSSYEQYF. Written as DNA, the CDR3 is TGTGCCACCGGACAAAGCTCCTACGAGCAGTACTTC.

J is TRBJ2-2 and V is TRBV25-1; no clear D gene. The germline V and J ends were trimmed by 7 bases and 5 bases, with 11 bases remaining between them. CDR3 size: 13 residues. Germline CDR1 is MGHDK and CDR2 is SYGVNS. The CDR3 DNA reads TGTGCCAGCAAGCCCCAGGCGACCGGGGAGCTGTTTTTT. Translating gives CASKPQATGELFF.

The CDR3: CASSLAGTDTQYF. CDR3 sequence (DNA): TGTGCCAGCAGTTTAGCGGGCACAGATACGCAGTATTTT. The V gene is TRBV6-5, the J gene TRBJ2-3; possibly TRBD2 for D (6 bases). V was shortened by 4 bases and J by 1 base, with 6 bases between the two germline ends. Looked up from germline, CDR1 is MNHEY and CDR2 is SVGAGI. The CDR3 spans 13 residues.

This clone was counted once. CDR3 loop: CAWNTGGSRQPQHF. The CDR3, as DNA: TGTGCCTGGAATACGGGGGGTAGTCGTCAGCCCCAGCATTTT. J is TRBJ1-5 and V is TRBV30; TRBD1 might be the D (5 bases). V lost 4 bases and J 6 bases, leaving 16 bases between the germline ends. Germline CDR1 is GTSNPN and CDR2 is SVGIG (reference sequence). The CDR3 is 14 residues long.

The chain joins TRBV28 to TRBJ2-3, with TRBD2 matching over 11 bases. Germline V gene data show CDR1 as MDHEN and CDR2 as SYDVKM. This CDR3 has 16 amino acids. V gave up 5 bases and J gave up 6 bases; unmatched junction bases: 10. CDR3 amino acids: CASSPFSSGRRDTQYF. The CDR3, as DNA: TGTGCCAGCAGTCCGTTTTCTAGCGGGAGGAGGGATACGCAGTATTTT.

The chain links TRBV11-2 to TRBJ2-3; possibly TRBD2 for D (6 bases). Germline loops: CDR1 SGHAT, CDR2 FQNNGV. V lost 3 bases, J lost 0 bases, and 13 bases lay in between. The CDR3 is 16 residues long. CDR3 in DNA: TGTGCCAGCAGCTTGAGCAGCGGGCTTAGCACAGATACGCAGTATTTT. Amino acids: CASSLSSGLSTDTQYF. The full variable domain, with the rest looked up from reference TRBV11-2 and TRBJ2-3, is EAGVAQSPRYKIIEKRQSVAFWCNPISGHATLYWYQQILGQGPKLLIQFQNNGVVDDSQLPKDRFSAERLKGVDSTLKIQPAKLEDSAVYLCASSLSSGLSTDTQYFGPGTRLTVL.

The chain is built from TRBV7-9 and TRBJ2-5; TRBD1 agrees at 10 bases. Losses at the gene ends were 5 bases for V and 7 bases for J; bases not matched to a gene: 10. This CDR3 has 15 amino acids. CDR1 is SEHNR, CDR2 FQNEAQ, per germline (reference sequence). CDR3 bases: TGTGCCAGCAGCCCGAAGGGACAGGGGTTAGTGACCCAGTACTTC. Translation gives CASSPKGQGLVTQYF.

This chain connects TRBV6-5 to TRBJ1-2, with D maybe TRBD1 (6 bases). CDR1 MNHEY and CDR2 SVGAGI come from the germline V gene. V was clipped by 8 bases and J by 1 base, with 11 bases between them. There are 13 residues in the CDR3. CDR3 bases: TGTGCCAGCTTTACAGGGCTTAACTATGGCTACACCTTC. It specifies CASFTGLNYGYTF.

The chain combines TRBV5-1 with TRBJ1-2; D call uncertain. Germline V gene lookup returns CDR1 SGHRS and CDR2 YFSETQ. V shed 0 bases and J shed 3 bases, with 12 bases lying between them. The CDR3 consists of 15 residues. The chain's CDR3 is CASSLAVGQDYGYTF. The CDR3 DNA reads TGCGCCAGCAGCTTGGCGGTTGGGCAGGACTATGGCTACACCTTC.

The J gene is TRBJ1-1, the V gene TRBV2, with TRBD1 as a possible D gene (5 bases). The germline CDR1 and CDR2 sequences are SNHLY and FYNNEI. The CDR3 length is 13 residues. V was pared by 6 bases and J by 4 bases, with 12 bases between. Here the CDR3 DNA reads TGTGCCAGCAGGACCGGGACCGGCACTGAAGCTTTCTTT. Translation gives CASRTGTGTEAFF.

The V and J genes are TRBV9 and TRBJ1-1; a possible D gene is TRBD1 (6 bases). CDR3 length equals 15 residues. V lost 3 bases and J lost 5, with 17 bases in between. Germline CDR1 is SGDLS and CDR2 is YYNGEE. CDR3 sequence: CASSANRDSRTEAFF. Here the CDR3 DNA reads TGTGCCAGCAGCGCGAACAGGGATTCGAGAACTGAAGCTTTCTTT. The full variable domain, completed using reference TRBV9 and TRBJ1-1, is DSGVTQTPKHLITATGQRVTLRCSPRSGDLSVYWYQQSLDQGLQFLIQYYNGEERAKGNILERFSAQQFPDLHSELNLSSLELGDSALYFCASSANRDSRTEAFFGQGTRLTVV.

V gene TRBV5-5 combines with J gene TRBJ1-5; 9 positions agree with TRBD1. From germline, CDR1 is SGHKS and CDR2 YYEKEE (reference sequence). The CDR3 runs to 16 residues. The V and J ends lost 4 bases and 3 bases, in that order; junction bases with no gene match: 8. The CDR3 sequence is CASSQAQGADNQPQHF. The CDR3 DNA follows: TGTGCCAGCAGCCAAGCACAGGGGGCTGACAATCAGCCCCAGCATTTT.

The chain carries TRBV28 and TRBJ1-1; TRBD1 agrees at 9 bases. V was pared by 5 bases and J by 5 bases, with 12 bases of the junction left unmatched. Germline loops: CDR1 MDHEN, CDR2 SYDVKM. CDR3 length equals 16 residues. Written as DNA, the CDR3 is TGTGCCAGCAGTACCACAGGGGGCGCAGAGGTAACTGAAGCTTTCTTT. As protein: CASSTTGGAEVTEAFF. The full variable domain, its missing parts supplied by reference TRBV28 and TRBJ1-1, is DVKVTQSSRYLVKRTGEKVFLECVQDMDHENMFWYRQDPGLGLRLIYFSYDVKMKEKGDIPEGYSVSREKKERFSLILESASTNQTSMYLCASSTTGGAEVTEAFFGQGTRLTVV.

The V call is TRBV6-1, the J call TRBJ1-2, with TRBD1 matching over 8 bases. The CDR3 consists of 15 residues. Germline V CDR1 and CDR2: MNHNS, SASEGT. V trimming: 2 bases; J trimming: 7 bases; junction bases outside the gene matches: 9. The CDR3 protein is CASSEIPGQGLGYTF. CDR3 coding DNA: TGTGCCAGCAGTGAAATTCCCGGACAGGGCCTTGGCTACACCTTC.